This TCR beta chain was profiled in a study of beta chain features in type 1 diabetes. General study results and limits: Although PCR might favor shorter templates, it would do so equally in patients and controls. Shortening that was moderate but significant affected the TCRB CDR3s of Type 1 diabetes patients in all four CD4+ subsets.

As regards this clone: Antigen: not known. Different DNA sequences within this sample yield the same CDR3.

CDR1 is MNHEY, CDR2 SMNVEV, per germline (reference sequence). With V trimmed by 2 bases and J by 2 bases, 5 bases remained unmatched. The CDR3 has 15 amino acids. Expressed TCRB transcripts were sequenced because the isolated RNA had all been reverse transcribed beforehand. Measured with immunoSEQ multiplex PCR; TCRdb has only the in-frame clones, and not every one. The sample carries some 350,000 clones, around a tenth recorded once. The specimen sequenced was central memory CD4+ T cells from blood. The chain combines TRBV27 with TRBJ2-7; 8 nucleotides line up with TRBD1. This TCR was recovered from a man in his thirties or forties with type 1 diabetes. CDR3 coding DNA: TGTGCCAGCAGTTTACAGGGGGCGTCGACCTACGAGCAGTACTTC. This gives the protein CASSLQGASTYEQYF.